This is a list of T cell receptor beta chains from one sample in a study of T-cell reconstitution after alpha-beta-depleted transplantation in children. One entry per CDR3 protein results from TCRdb running MiXCR on the PCR reads. This sample has 300,000 or so distinct CDR3 sequences, with 9.9% found just once. The material was PBMCs from the stem cell graft donor, obtained from the stem cell graft. Source of these receptors: a human donor who donated a stem cell graft to a child with SCID. Both conserved end residues are part of each CDR3. A D gene is named only where the DNA matches it firmly. Clone sizes are given selectively: once, few, many, or a class where the clone is expanded.

v_call: TRBV27; cdr3_length: 12; clone_size: few; j_call: TRBJ1-5; d_call: .; cdr3_nt: TGTGCCAGCGGACAGTATAATCAGCCCCAGCATTTT; cdr3_aa: CASGQYNQPQHF
v_call: TRBV12-3/TRBV12-4; cdr3_length: 15; clone_size: .; j_call: TRBJ2-5; d_call: TRBD2; cdr3_nt: TGTGCCAGCAGTGAGGGACTAGCGGGGAGGGAGACCCAGTACTTC; cdr3_aa: CASSEGLAGRETQYF
v_call: TRBV14; cdr3_length: 15; clone_size: few; j_call: TRBJ2-5; d_call: TRBD2; cdr3_nt: TGTGCCAGCAGCTGGAGAGCGGGGGGGCGAGAGACCCAGTACTTC; cdr3_aa: CASSWRAGGRETQYF
v_call: TRBV5-1; cdr3_length: 16; clone_size: medium-sized; j_call: TRBJ2-1; d_call: TRBD2; cdr3_nt: TGCGCCAGCAGCTTGGCCAGCGGGGGGTTGTACAATGAGCAGTTCTTC; cdr3_aa: CASSLASGGLYNEQFF
v_call: TRBV20-1; cdr3_length: 14; clone_size: few; j_call: TRBJ2-3; d_call: .; cdr3_nt: TGCAGTGCTAGGGACAGTCGGTTCACAGATACGCAGTATTTT; cdr3_aa: CSARDSRFTDTQYF
v_call: TRBV5-5; cdr3_length: 16; clone_size: few; j_call: TRBJ2-5; d_call: .; cdr3_nt: TGTGCCAGCAGCTTGGTACCGGTCGGTGCAGGAGAGACCCAGTACTTC; cdr3_aa: CASSLVPVGAGETQYF
v_call: TRBV12-3/TRBV12-4; cdr3_length: 15; clone_size: .; j_call: TRBJ1-1; d_call: .; cdr3_nt: TGTGCCAGCAGTTACAATTCCCTTCCAAACACTGAAGCTTTCTTT; cdr3_aa: CASSYNSLPNTEAFF
v_call: TRBV24-1; cdr3_length: 13; clone_size: .; j_call: TRBJ2-3; d_call: .; cdr3_nt: TGTGCCACCAGTGGACAGAGCACAGATACGCAGTATTTT; cdr3_aa: CATSGQSTDTQYF
v_call: TRBV5-5; cdr3_length: 11; clone_size: many; j_call: TRBJ2-1; d_call: .; cdr3_nt: TGTGCCAGCAGCTTGGAGCCAGGGCCCGTCTTC; cdr3_aa: CASSLEPGPVF
v_call: TRBV20-1; cdr3_length: 15; clone_size: many; j_call: TRBJ1-5; d_call: .; cdr3_nt: TGCAGTGCTAGCCCTGGGATGGACCTTGACCAGCCCCAGCATTTT; cdr3_aa: CSASPGMDLDQPQHF
v_call: TRBV5-1; cdr3_length: 12; clone_size: few; j_call: TRBJ2-1; d_call: .; cdr3_nt: TGCGCCAGCAGCTTGAGCGACTCTGAGCAGTTCTTC; cdr3_aa: CASSLSDSEQFF
v_call: TRBV7-2; cdr3_length: 14; clone_size: .; j_call: TRBJ1-2; d_call: .; cdr3_nt: TGTGCCAGCAGCTTGTCCGGGCCACCCTATGGCTACACCTTC; cdr3_aa: CASSLSGPPYGYTF
v_call: TRBV6-1; cdr3_length: 16; clone_size: .; j_call: TRBJ1-1; d_call: TRBD1; cdr3_nt: TGTGCCAGCAGCCGCGGTACGGGACAGGTGAACACTGAAGCTTTCTTT; cdr3_aa: CASSRGTGQVNTEAFF
v_call: TRBV19; cdr3_length: 14; clone_size: .; j_call: TRBJ2-7; d_call: .; cdr3_nt: TGTGCCAGTAGTGCGGCAGAAGGTCCCTACGAGCAGTACTTC; cdr3_aa: CASSAAEGPYEQYF
v_call: TRBV5-1; cdr3_length: 15; clone_size: few; j_call: TRBJ2-2; d_call: .; cdr3_nt: TGCGCCAGCAGCCTATCCTGGACCGCGGGGGGGGAGCTGTTTTTT; cdr3_aa: CASSLSWTAGGELFF
v_call: TRBV20-1; cdr3_length: 16; clone_size: .; j_call: TRBJ2-2; d_call: TRBD1; cdr3_nt: TGCAGTGCTAGACCGGGACAGAACGCGAACACCGGGGAGCTGTTTTTT; cdr3_aa: CSARPGQNANTGELFF
v_call: TRBV5-1; cdr3_length: 13; clone_size: .; j_call: TRBJ1-3; d_call: .; cdr3_nt: TGCGCCAGCAGCCCAATTTCTGGAAACACCATATATTTT; cdr3_aa: CASSPISGNTIYF
v_call: TRBV6-1; cdr3_length: 14; clone_size: .; j_call: TRBJ1-1; d_call: .; cdr3_nt: TGTGCCAGCAGTGAGATGTATATGAACACTGAAGCTTTCTTT; cdr3_aa: CASSEMYMNTEAFF
v_call: TRBV4-1; cdr3_length: 15; clone_size: few; j_call: TRBJ2-3; d_call: .; cdr3_nt: TGCGCCAGCAGCCAAGTTGGGGGGGCCGCAGATACGCAGTATTTT; cdr3_aa: CASSQVGGAADTQYF
v_call: TRBV6-1; cdr3_length: 14; clone_size: .; j_call: TRBJ2-5; d_call: .; cdr3_nt: TGTGCCAGCAGTGAATGGGGTACAAGGGAGACCCAGTACTTC; cdr3_aa: CASSEWGTRETQYF
v_call: TRBV5-1; cdr3_length: 15; clone_size: few; j_call: TRBJ2-7; d_call: TRBD2; cdr3_nt: TGCGCCAGCAGCTTGACTAGCGGGGCTTCCTACGAGCAGTACTTC; cdr3_aa: CASSLTSGASYEQYF
v_call: TRBV5-1; cdr3_length: 12; clone_size: .; j_call: TRBJ2-2; d_call: .; cdr3_nt: TGCGCCAGCAGGGCGAACACCGGGGAGCTGTTTTTT; cdr3_aa: CASRANTGELFF
v_call: TRBV5-1; cdr3_length: 15; clone_size: few; j_call: TRBJ2-1; d_call: .; cdr3_nt: TGCGCCAGCAGCGTACTGGGCGGGGCATACAATGAGCAGTTCTTC; cdr3_aa: CASSVLGGAYNEQFF
v_call: TRBV19; cdr3_length: 15; clone_size: few; j_call: TRBJ2-2; d_call: .; cdr3_nt: TGTGCCAGTAGTATTTCAGGGAGCGTCACCGGGGAGCTGTTTTTT; cdr3_aa: CASSISGSVTGELFF
v_call: TRBV7-7; cdr3_length: 16; clone_size: few; j_call: TRBJ2-2; d_call: TRBD1; cdr3_nt: TGTGCTAGCAGCTTAGTTCTAGGGGGCGACACCGGGGAGCTGTTTTTT; cdr3_aa: CASSLVLGGDTGELFF
v_call: TRBV7-9; cdr3_length: 15; clone_size: .; j_call: TRBJ2-5; d_call: TRBD1; cdr3_nt: TGTGCCAGCAGGGGGACAGCAACATCCCAAGAGACCCAGTACTTC; cdr3_aa: CASRGTATSQETQYF
v_call: TRBV20-1; cdr3_length: 13; clone_size: .; j_call: TRBJ1-1; d_call: TRBD1; cdr3_nt: TGCAGTGCCCTACGGACAGGCGCGCGGAGCTTTCTTTTT; cdr3_aa: CSALRTGARSFLF
v_call: TRBV3-1; cdr3_length: 15; clone_size: many; j_call: TRBJ2-1; d_call: .; cdr3_nt: TGTGCCAGCAGTCCAATGCGGGGCTCCTACAATGAGCAGTTCTTC; cdr3_aa: CASSPMRGSYNEQFF
v_call: TRBV12-3/TRBV12-4; cdr3_length: 15; clone_size: many; j_call: TRBJ2-1; d_call: .; cdr3_nt: TGTGCCAGCAGTCTATGGGACACCTCGAGGGATGAGCAGTTCTTC; cdr3_aa: CASSLWDTSRDEQFF
v_call: TRBV12-3/TRBV12-4; cdr3_length: 18; clone_size: few; j_call: TRBJ2-5; d_call: TRBD2; cdr3_nt: TGTGCCAGCAGTCCGGGACTAGCGGGGGACCTAACAAAAGAGACCCAGTACTTC; cdr3_aa: CASSPGLAGDLTKETQYF
v_call: TRBV10-3; cdr3_length: 15; clone_size: many; j_call: TRBJ2-1; d_call: TRBD2; cdr3_nt: TGTGCCATCAGTGAAACTAGCGATTCCTACAATGAGCAGTTCTTC; cdr3_aa: CAISETSDSYNEQFF
v_call: TRBV10-3; cdr3_length: 13; clone_size: few; j_call: TRBJ2-3; d_call: .; cdr3_nt: TGTGCCATCAGTGGTAGGGGCACAGATACGCAGTATTTT; cdr3_aa: CAISGRGTDTQYF
v_call: TRBV19; cdr3_length: 13; clone_size: .; j_call: TRBJ2-7; d_call: .; cdr3_nt: TGTGCCAGTAGTATAGGAAGAGAATACGAGCAGTACTTC; cdr3_aa: CASSIGREYEQYF
v_call: TRBV7-3; cdr3_length: 15; clone_size: few; j_call: TRBJ2-3; d_call: .; cdr3_nt: TGTGCCAGCAGCGATGGGGGGCATGGCACAGATACGCAGTATTTT; cdr3_aa: CASSDGGHGTDTQYF
v_call: TRBV12-3/TRBV12-4; cdr3_length: 13; clone_size: few; j_call: TRBJ1-2; d_call: TRBD1; cdr3_nt: TGTGCCAGCAGGGGACAGGCGAACTATGGCTACACCTTC; cdr3_aa: CASRGQANYGYTF
v_call: TRBV12-3/TRBV12-4; cdr3_length: 12; clone_size: many; j_call: TRBJ1-1; d_call: .; cdr3_nt: TGTGCCAGCAGTTCAGTAAACACTGAAGCTTTCTTT; cdr3_aa: CASSSVNTEAFF
v_call: TRBV6-1; cdr3_length: 13; clone_size: .; j_call: TRBJ2-7; d_call: .; cdr3_nt: TGTGCCAGCAGTGCCCTGAGAGGCTACGAGCAGTACTTC; cdr3_aa: CASSALRGYEQYF
v_call: TRBV20-1; cdr3_length: 13; clone_size: .; j_call: TRBJ2-3; d_call: .; cdr3_nt: TGCAGTGCTAGACGCGGGTTCACAGATACGCAGTATTTT; cdr3_aa: CSARRGFTDTQYF
v_call: TRBV20-1; cdr3_length: 13; clone_size: many; j_call: TRBJ1-3; d_call: .; cdr3_nt: TGCAGTGCTCGGGGGGAGGGTGGAAACACCATATATTTT; cdr3_aa: CSARGEGGNTIYF